This T cell receptor beta chain emerged from a study of blood T cell repertoires in COVID-19. Study details: Some COVID-19 samples were acute and others convalescent; all came from the United States, Italy and Spain. Nucleic acid was either cDNA or gDNA, and it came from T cells, B-cell-depleted T cells, or PBMCs.

Germline V gives CDR1 MNHEY, CDR2 SVGAGI. Trimming pared 6 bases from V and 1 base from J, leaving 6 bases between. The CDR3 sequence is 12 residues long. Under the authors' procedure: Amplification of reference gene primers was used by the study to estimate nucleated cell counts. The table came from immunoSEQ multiplex PCR; TCRdb's copy has only in-frame clones and leaves some out. For V, J and clone size, that table is used; D and trimming come from the DNA. The profile shows under 300,000 clones, around 86% of them singletons. Source material: peripheral blood. The chain combines TRBV6-5 with TRBJ1-2; tentative D call: TRBD1 (5 bases). The sequence was obtained from an elderly man with acute or convalescent COVID-19. CDR3: CASSQGNYGYTF. The CDR3 DNA is TGTGCCAGCAGCCAGGGTAACTATGGCTACACCTTC.